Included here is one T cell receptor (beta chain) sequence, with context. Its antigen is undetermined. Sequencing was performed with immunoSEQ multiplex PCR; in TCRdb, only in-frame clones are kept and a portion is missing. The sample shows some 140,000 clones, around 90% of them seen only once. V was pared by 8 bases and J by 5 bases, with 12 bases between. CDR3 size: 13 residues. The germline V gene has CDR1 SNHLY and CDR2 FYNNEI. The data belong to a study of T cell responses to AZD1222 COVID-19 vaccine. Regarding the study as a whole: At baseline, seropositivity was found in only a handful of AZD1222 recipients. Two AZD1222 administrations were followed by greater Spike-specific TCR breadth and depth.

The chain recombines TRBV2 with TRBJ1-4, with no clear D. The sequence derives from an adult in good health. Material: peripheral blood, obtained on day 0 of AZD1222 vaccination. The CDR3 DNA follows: TGTGCCAGCCACAGAGTTTCGAATGAAAAACTGTTTTTT. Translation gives CASHRVSNEKLFF.